This T cell receptor (beta chain) was recovered during a study of T cells in Graves' hyperthyroidism and ophthalmopathy. In its sample, this clonotype was seen many times. Germline CDR1 SNHLY, CDR2 FYNNEI. There are 14 residues in the CDR3. V was pared by 6 bases and J by 6 bases, with 18 bases between. Patients showing uncontrolled infection, other autoimmune disease, pregnancy or lactation were ineligible. RNA transcripts yielded amplified TCR beta CDR3 regions. The HTBI primer set served for first-round RT-PCR of the TCR CDR3. MiXCR was run by TCRdb on the multiplex PCR reads, yielding one entry per CDR3 protein. Of nearly 600,000 distinct CDR3 sequences listed, approximately 15% were seen once; the top ten hold 5.8%.

This clonotype was obtained from a woman between 25 and 40 years old with Graves' hyperthyroidism that later progressed to Graves' ophthalmopathy. Sequenced: blood. This chain links TRBV2 with TRBJ2-7; D may correspond to TRBD1 or TRBD2 (6 bases each). The CDR3 reads CASRAGHSPLEQYF. CDR3 nucleotide sequence: TGTGCCAGCAGGGCGGGACACAGCCCTCTCGAGCAGTACTTC. Filled out from reference TRBV2 and TRBJ2-7, the complete variable domain reads EPEVTQTPSHQVTQMGQEVILRCVPISNHLYFYWYRQILGQKVEFLVSFYNNEISEKSEIFDDQFSVERPDGSNFTLKIRSTKLEDSAMYFCASRAGHSPLEQYFGPGTRLTVT.